The next 26 T cell receptor beta chains were all read from a single sample in a study of CD8+ T cells in alopecia areata. Extracted RNA was reverse transcribed into cDNA, the sequencing template. Assay used: immunoSEQ multiplex PCR; TCRdb lists only in-frame clones, some missing. Found here are roughly 130,000 clones, 45% to 65% of them singletons; the top ten hold less than 5.5%. The material sequenced was CD4+ T cells sorted from blood, taken at week 0. Every receptor here comes from a human donor with alopecia areata.

This clone occurred a few times. CDR3 protein: CASSLALFEETQYF. The CDR3 bases are TGTGCCAGCAGCTTAGCGCTGTTCGAAGAGACCCAGTACTTC. The J gene is TRBJ2-5, the V gene TRBV7-2; D not certain. The CDR3 has 14 residues. Trimming removed 0 bases from V and 3 bases from J, with 8 bases in between. Germline-derived CDR1 and CDR2 are SGHTA and FQGNSA.

The J gene is TRBJ2-7, the V gene TRBV5-1, with TRBD1 identical over 10 bases. The CDR3 extends over 15 amino acids. CDR1 and CDR2 from the germline V gene are SGHRS and YFSETQ. V lost 4 bases, J lost 2 bases, and 6 bases stayed unmatched. The CDR3 loop is CASSVGDRGTYEQYF. CDR3 DNA sequence: TGCGCCAGCAGCGTGGGGGACAGGGGAACCTACGAGCAGTACTTC.

This clone turned up a few times. The genes are TRBV7-8 and TRBJ2-3; no clear D. Per the germline V gene, CDR1 is SGHVS and CDR2 is FQNEAQ. The CDR3 is made up of 13 amino acids. V lost 5 bases and J lost 3, with 9 bases in between. The CDR3 protein is CASSRAITDTQYF. CDR3 nucleotides: TGTGCCAGCAGCCGCGCCATTACAGATACGCAGTATTTT.

In DNA form, the CDR3 reads TGCGCCAGCAGCCCAGCGGGGGTTCGGAGAACCCTCCACTTT. Protein sequence: CASSPAGVRRTLHF. This chain links TRBV5-1 with TRBJ1-6; D might be TRBD1 (5 bases). This CDR3 contains 14 residues. Deletions cut 4 bases from V and 14 bases from J, with 19 bases between. CDR1 and CDR2 from the germline V gene are SGHRS and YFSETQ. The full variable domain, in which reference TRBV5-1 and TRBJ1-6 provide the parts outside the CDR3, is KAGVTQTPRYLIKTRGQQVTLSCSPISGHRSVSWYQQTPGQGLQFLFEYFSETQRNKGNFPGRFSGRQFSNSRSEMNVSTLELGDSALYLCASSPAGVRRTLHFGNGTRLTVT.

The gene calls are TRBV11-2 and TRBJ1-2; 7 bases map to TRBD1. The CDR3 runs to 14 residues. Germline CDR1 and CDR2: SGHAT and FQNNGV. Trimming removed 4 bases from V and 3 bases from J; junction bases left unmatched: 5. DNA of the CDR3: TGTGCCAGCAGCTACAACAGGGGAGACTATGGCTACACCTTC. This codes for CASSYNRGDYGYTF.

The chain employs TRBV14 and TRBJ2-1; D possibly corresponds to TRBD2 (8 bases). CDR1 is SGHDN, CDR2 FVKESK, per germline. The CDR3 has 18 residues. Trimming pared 0 bases from V and 3 bases from J, leaving 18 bases between. CDR3 region: CASSQDLQRGTVYNEQFF. CDR3 sequence (DNA): TGTGCCAGCAGCCAAGATCTCCAGCGGGGGACAGTCTACAATGAGCAGTTCTTC.

In its sample, this clone was seen a few times. V and J are TRBV2 and TRBJ2-3, with D unresolved. Germline CDR1 SNHLY, CDR2 FYNNEI. V gave up 0 bases and J gave up 6 bases, with 13 bases separating them. This CDR3 region has 15 residues. Written as DNA, the CDR3 is TGTGCCAGCAGTGAAGCGTTTGGGAATGCGGATACGCAGTATTTT. Amino acid sequence: CASSEAFGNADTQYF. Supplemented by reference TRBV2 and TRBJ2-3, the full variable domain reads EPEVTQTPSHQVTQMGQEVILRCVPISNHLYFYWYRQILGQKVEFLVSFYNNEISEKSEIFDDQFSVERPDGSNFTLKIRSTKLEDSAMYFCASSEAFGNADTQYFGPGTRLTVL.

V gene TRBV27 combines with J gene TRBJ2-1, with a weak D call TRBD1 (5 bases). The V and J ends lost 1 base and 7 bases respectively, with 8 bases between them. This CDR3 is built from 13 residues. Germline V CDR1 and CDR2: MNHEY, SMNVEV (reference sequence). CDR3 DNA sequence: TGTGCCAGCAGTTTATTGGGGCGGAATGAGCAGTTCTTC. Its translation is CASSLLGRNEQFF.

CDR3 sequence: CASSSGLAGGTSGTQYF. In DNA form, the CDR3 reads TGTGCCAGCAGCTCGGGGCTAGCGGGGGGGACCTCCGGGACCCAGTACTTC. This sequence joins TRBV7-2 and TRBJ2-5; 12 bases align to TRBD2. The V and J ends lost 4 bases and 7 bases, in that order; junction bases with no gene match: 13. The germline V gene encodes CDR1 SGHTA and CDR2 FQGNSA. This CDR3 has 17 amino acids.

This chain links TRBV19 with TRBJ2-2; D ambiguous. V dropped 0 bases and J dropped 1 base, with 3 bases sitting between them. The germline CDR1 and CDR2 sequences are LNHDA and SQIVND (reference sequence). There are 14 residues in the CDR3. The CDR3 DNA reads TGTGCCAGTAGTATAGACAGGAACACCGGGGAGCTGTTTTTT. It specifies CASSIDRNTGELFF. Full variable domain (missing parts from reference TRBV19 and TRBJ2-2): DGGITQSPKYLFRKEGQNVTLSCEQNLNHDAMYWYRQDPGQGLRLIYYSQIVNDFQKGDIAEGYSVSREKKESFPLTVTSAQKNPTAFYLCASSIDRNTGELFFGEGSRLTVL.

The sample holds one count of this clone. V gene TRBV2 combines with J gene TRBJ1-2, with D uncertain. This CDR3 has 12 amino acids. Trimming cost V 6 bases and J 1 base, with 6 bases left between them. Germline V gives CDR1 SNHLY, CDR2 FYNNEI. CDR3 residues: CASRGSNYGYTF. The CDR3 DNA sequence: TGTGCCAGCAGGGGCAGTAACTATGGCTACACCTTC. The full variable domain, rest sourced from reference TRBV2 and TRBJ1-2, is EPEVTQTPSHQVTQMGQEVILRCVPISNHLYFYWYRQILGQKVEFLVSFYNNEISEKSEIFDDQFSVERPDGSNFTLKIRSTKLEDSAMYFCASRGSNYGYTFGSGTRLTVV.

This clone turned up a few times. The V call is TRBV7-2, the J call TRBJ2-5; D possibly corresponds to TRBD1 (6 bases). Germline CDR1 SGHTA, CDR2 FQGNSA. V was pared by 2 bases and J by 3 bases, with 13 bases between. The length of the CDR3 is 15 residues. The CDR3 region has the DNA TGTGCCAGCAGCTTAAGGGCAGGGGCTGAAGAGACCCAGTACTTC. Protein product: CASSLRAGAEETQYF. Full variable domain (outside the CDR3, taken from reference TRBV7-2 and TRBJ2-5): GAGVSQSPSNKVTEKGKDVELRCDPISGHTALYWYRQSLGQGLEFLIYFQGNSAPDKSGLPSDRFSAERTGGSVSTLTIQRTQQEDSAVYLCASSLRAGAEETQYFGPGTRLLVL.

The J gene is TRBJ1-1, the V gene TRBV6-5; TRBD1 is a possible D gene (6 bases). CDR1 MNHEY and CDR2 SVGAGI come from the germline V gene. CDR3 length equals 15 residues. The V end was cut by 7 bases, the J end by 4 bases, with 19 bases between. In nucleotides, the CDR3 is TGTGCCAGCACAACTAGGGGGGGGGTATTCACTGAAGCTTTCTTT. Its translation is CASTTRGGVFTEAFF.

V gene TRBV4-3 combines with J gene TRBJ2-7; no definite D call. The CDR3 runs to 15 residues. V was clipped by 1 base and J by 2 bases, with 12 bases between them. Per the germline V gene, CDR1 is LGHNA and CDR2 is YSLEER. DNA of the CDR3: TGCGCCAGCAGCCAAGTCCGGGTGTTCACCTACGAGCAGTACTTC. Translation gives CASSQVRVFTYEQYF.

The chain links TRBV2 to TRBJ1-2; D remains unclear. V lost 1 base, J lost 8 bases, and 8 bases lay in between. In germline, CDR1 is SNHLY, CDR2 FYNNEI. This CDR3 is 12 amino acids long. Written as DNA, the CDR3 is TGTGCCAGCAGTGAAGAACTTATGGGCTACACCTTC. It specifies CASSEELMGYTF.

The J gene is TRBJ1-1, the V gene TRBV27; 9 bases align to TRBD1. Losses at the gene ends were 7 bases for V and 2 bases for J; bases not matched to a gene: 14. Germline V lookup: CDR1 MNHEY, CDR2 SMNVEV (reference sequence). This CDR3 spans 17 amino acids. CDR3 in amino acids: CASKISAGTGLNTEAFF. For the CDR3, the DNA is TGTGCCAGCAAAATAAGCGCAGGGACAGGGCTAAACACTGAAGCTTTCTTT.

The chain links TRBV4-3 to TRBJ2-3, with a weak D call TRBD2 (6 bases). Germline V lookup: CDR1 LGHNA, CDR2 YSLEER. Trimming pared 0 bases from V and 4 bases from J, leaving 8 bases between. This CDR3 contains 14 residues. CDR3 DNA sequence: TGCGCCAGCAGCCAAGATCGGAGGGCAGATACGCAGTATTTT. It codes for CASSQDRRADTQYF.

The chain recombines TRBV6-5 with TRBJ2-4; D unresolved. There are 16 residues in the CDR3. Germline CDR1 MNHEY, CDR2 SVGAGI. Trimming removed 4 bases at V and 0 bases at J, with 13 bases between. DNA for the CDR3: TGTGCCAGCAGTTTTGATTTAGGGCTAGCCAAAAACATTCAGTACTTC. It specifies CASSFDLGLAKNIQYF.

This sequence joins TRBV13 and TRBJ1-2; no clear D gene. The CDR3 has 14 residues. Germline V gene data show CDR1 as PRHDT and CDR2 as FYEKMQ (reference sequence). Trimming cost V 4 bases and J 8 bases, with 17 bases left between them. For the CDR3, the DNA is TGTGCCAGCAGCTCCCTGATACTCTCCGGGGGCTACACCTTC. Translating it yields CASSSLILSGGYTF.

The CDR3 protein is CASGAGAETQYF. The CDR3 DNA reads as TGTGCCTCGGGGGCAGGGGCAGAGACCCAGTACTTC. The chain links TRBV25-1 to TRBJ2-5, with D perhaps given as TRBD1 or TRBD2 (6 bases each). Per the germline V gene, CDR1 is MGHDK and CDR2 is SYGVNS. The CDR3 spans 12 residues. Trimming pared 11 bases from V and 4 bases from J, leaving 14 bases between.

This clone was counted only a few times. This chain joins TRBV28 and TRBJ2-4; 8 nucleotides match TRBD2. The CDR3 is made up of 15 amino acids. Unmatched junction bases numbered 9, after V lost 3 bases and J lost 8 bases. Germline-derived CDR1 and CDR2 are MDHEN and SYDVKM. CDR3 nucleotides: TGTGCCAGCAGTTTGCGGGGGGCACAGCTTCACATTCAGTACTTC. It yields the protein CASSLRGAQLHIQYF.

V usage is TRBV15 and J usage is TRBJ2-1; 7 positions match TRBD2. The trim removed 3 bases at V and 10 bases at J, leaving 6 bases unmatched. CDR3 size: 13 residues. Germline CDR1 and CDR2: LNHNV and YYDKDF (reference sequence). The CDR3 protein is CATSRQLAPEQFF. The CDR3 region has the DNA TGTGCCACCAGCAGGCAACTAGCGCCCGAGCAGTTCTTC.

This clone appeared a few times. The chain has TRBV5-4 and TRBJ2-3, with a weak D call TRBD2 (6 bases). There are 18 residues in the CDR3. V was clipped by 4 bases and J by 2 bases, with 23 bases between them. In germline, CDR1 is SGHNT, CDR2 YYREEE (reference sequence). Here the CDR3 reads CASSPGGVNQGLTDTQYF. The CDR3 DNA reads TGTGCCAGCAGCCCCGGAGGGGTGAATCAAGGTCTCACAGATACGCAGTATTTT.

The chain links TRBV15 to TRBJ2-2, with D possibly matching TRBD1 (6 bases). This CDR3 spans 13 amino acids. V was trimmed by 4 bases and J by 6 bases, leaving 9 bases between them. CDR1 LNHNV and CDR2 YYDKDF come from the germline V gene (reference sequence). Written as DNA, the CDR3 is TGTGCCACCAGCATCAGGGGACCCGGGGAGCTGTTTTTT. Its translation is CATSIRGPGELFF.

J is TRBJ1-1 and V is TRBV7-2; D is ambiguous. The CDR3 contains 13 residues. Germline V lookup: CDR1 SGHTA, CDR2 FQGNSA. Trimming removed 1 base from V and 3 bases from J, with 6 bases in between. CDR3 coding DNA: TGTGCCAGCAGCTTAGGGCCCGACACTGAAGCTTTCTTT. This gives the protein CASSLGPDTEAFF.

The chain combines TRBV7-3 with TRBJ2-3; 10 bases are shared with TRBD2. After removal of 5 bases from V and 4 bases from J, the junction contained 6 bases not matched to a gene. The CDR3 is 15 residues long. Germline CDR1 is SGHTA and CDR2 is FQGTGA. In DNA, the CDR3 is TGTGCCAGCAGCCTGGGACTAGCGAGCCCAGATACGCAGTATTTT. Translation gives CASSLGLASPDTQYF.